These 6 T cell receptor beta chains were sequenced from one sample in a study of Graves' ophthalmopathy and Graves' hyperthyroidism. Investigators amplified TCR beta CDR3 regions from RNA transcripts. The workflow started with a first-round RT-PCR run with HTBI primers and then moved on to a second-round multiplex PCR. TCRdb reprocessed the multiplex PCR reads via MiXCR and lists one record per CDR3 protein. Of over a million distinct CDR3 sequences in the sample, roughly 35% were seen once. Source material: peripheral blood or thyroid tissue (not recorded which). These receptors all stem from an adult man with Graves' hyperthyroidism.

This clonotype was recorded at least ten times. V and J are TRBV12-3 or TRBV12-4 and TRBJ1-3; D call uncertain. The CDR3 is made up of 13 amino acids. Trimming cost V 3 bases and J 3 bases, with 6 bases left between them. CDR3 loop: CASSLFSGNTIYF. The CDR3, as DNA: TGTGCCAGCAGTTTGTTTAGTGGAAACACCATATATTTT.

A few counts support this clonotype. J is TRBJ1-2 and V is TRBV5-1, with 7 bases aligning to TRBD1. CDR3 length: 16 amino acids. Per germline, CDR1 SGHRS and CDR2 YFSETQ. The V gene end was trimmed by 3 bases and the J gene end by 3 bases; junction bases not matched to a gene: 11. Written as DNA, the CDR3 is TGCGCCAGCAGCTACGACAGGGAGCGACTAGACTATGGCTACACCTTC. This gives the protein CASSYDRERLDYGYTF.

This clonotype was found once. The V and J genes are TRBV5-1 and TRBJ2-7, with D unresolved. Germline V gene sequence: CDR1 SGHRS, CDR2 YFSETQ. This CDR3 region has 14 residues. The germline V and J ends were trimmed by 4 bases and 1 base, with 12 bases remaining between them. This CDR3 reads CASSQPSMSYEQYF. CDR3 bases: TGCGCCAGCAGCCAACCTAGTATGTCCTACGAGCAGTACTTC.

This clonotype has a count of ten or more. CDR3 amino acids: CASRIGTPPGYTF. The CDR3 nucleotides are TGTGCCAGTAGAATCGGGACACCGCCCGGCTACACCTTC. J is TRBJ1-2 and V is TRBV19, with D tentatively TRBD1 (6 bases). The V and J ends lost 6 bases and 8 bases respectively, with 16 bases between them. Germline V gene sequence: CDR1 LNHDA, CDR2 SQIVND (reference sequence). This CDR3 spans 13 amino acids.

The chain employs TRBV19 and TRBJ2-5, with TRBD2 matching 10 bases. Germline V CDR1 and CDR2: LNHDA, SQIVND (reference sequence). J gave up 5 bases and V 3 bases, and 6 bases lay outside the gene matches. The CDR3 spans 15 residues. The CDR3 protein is CASSIQRGGGETQYF. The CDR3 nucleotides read TGTGCCAGTAGTATTCAGCGGGGGGGCGGGGAGACCCAGTACTTC.

The CDR3 DNA reads as TGTGCCAGCACTCTAGCGGGGGGACAAGAGACCCAGTACTTC. It codes for CASTLAGGQETQYF. The chain uses TRBV12-3 or TRBV12-4 and TRBJ2-7; 11 bases are a match to TRBD2. With the DNA end fitting TRBJ2-5 better, the J assignment may be wrong. CDR3 length equals 14 residues.